The rows below give T cell receptor beta chains drawn from one sample of a study of blood T cell repertoires in COVID-19. TCRdb's table, derived via immunoSEQ multiplex PCR, lists solely in-frame clones and lacks some. The sample carries 200,000 to 300,000 clones, approximately 85% recorded once. Material: PBMCs or T cells enriched from blood (not recorded which). The receptors come from a woman aged 45-65 years with acute COVID-19. CDR3s include the opening cysteine and the closing phenylalanine or tryptophan. Each record gives: CDR3 length, V gene, clone size, J gene, D gene, CDR3 DNA, CDR3 protein. D genes are given only for firm matches. Rows may omit the clone size; those that give it use once, few, many or a size class.

len: 16; v_gene: TRBV9; abundance: few; j_gene: TRBJ1-5; d_gene: NA; CDR3nt: TGTGCCAGCAGCGTAGACGGTAGCGGGAGTAATCAGCCCCAGCATTTT; CDR3aa: CASSVDGSGSNQPQHF
len: 15; v_gene: TRBV2; abundance: NA; j_gene: TRBJ2-2; d_gene: TRBD1; CDR3nt: TGTGCCGTGACCGGGACAGGGGGTTTTACCGGGGAGCTGTTTTTT; CDR3aa: CAVTGTGGFTGELFF
len: 14; v_gene: TRBV7-8; abundance: once; j_gene: TRBJ1-1; d_gene: TRBD1; CDR3nt: TGTGCCAGCAGCCCACTCGACAGGGAACTTGAAGCTTTCTTT; CDR3aa: CASSPLDRELEAFF
len: 16; v_gene: TRBV5-1; abundance: once; j_gene: TRBJ1-4; d_gene: TRBD1; CDR3nt: TGCGCCAGCAGGCCAGGGGGCCCCACCCTAAGTGAAAAACTGTTTTTT; CDR3aa: CASRPGGPTLSEKLFF
len: 13; v_gene: TRBV5-4; abundance: NA; j_gene: TRBJ2-7; d_gene: NA; CDR3nt: TGTGCCAGCAGCTTGAAGGGGTCCTACGAGCAGTACTTC; CDR3aa: CASSLKGSYEQYF
len: 14; v_gene: TRBV19; abundance: once; j_gene: TRBJ1-5; d_gene: NA; CDR3nt: TGTGCCAGTAGTATTAAGGAGGGCTACCAGCCCCAGCATTTT; CDR3aa: CASSIKEGYQPQHF
len: 16; v_gene: TRBV9; abundance: NA; j_gene: TRBJ1-3; d_gene: NA; CDR3nt: TGTGCCAGCAGGCTTGGAGAAGGGGCGGACGGAAACACCATATATTTT; CDR3aa: CASRLGEGADGNTIYF
len: 14; v_gene: TRBV11-3; abundance: NA; j_gene: TRBJ2-2; d_gene: TRBD1; CDR3nt: TGTGCCAGCAGCCAGGGACAGCTCCCCGGGGAGCTGTTTTTT; CDR3aa: CASSQGQLPGELFF
len: 12; v_gene: TRBV19; abundance: NA; j_gene: TRBJ1-2; d_gene: TRBD1; CDR3nt: TGTGCCAGTAGTGGGGACAGGTCTGGCTACACCTTC; CDR3aa: CASSGDRSGYTF
len: 16; v_gene: TRBV7-2; abundance: NA; j_gene: TRBJ2-1; d_gene: NA; CDR3nt: TGTGCCAGCGAGCCCCGTTATCGGAGAGGCTACAATGAGCAGTTCTTC; CDR3aa: CASEPRYRRGYNEQFF
len: 15; v_gene: TRBV5-6; abundance: NA; j_gene: TRBJ1-2; d_gene: TRBD1; CDR3nt: TGTGCCAGCAGCTTGATGACAGGGACCCTCTATGGCTACACCTTC; CDR3aa: CASSLMTGTLYGYTF
len: 18; v_gene: TRBV7-9; abundance: NA; j_gene: TRBJ1-1; d_gene: NA; CDR3nt: TGTGCCAGCAGCCCCGTTGTACAGGGTAGGGGCATGAACACTGAAGCTTTCTTT; CDR3aa: CASSPVVQGRGMNTEAFF
len: 14; v_gene: TRBV14; abundance: NA; j_gene: TRBJ1-2; d_gene: TRBD1; CDR3nt: TGTGCCAGCAGCCCCGGGACAGCTAACTATGGCTACACCTTC; CDR3aa: CASSPGTANYGYTF
len: 14; v_gene: TRBV7-3; abundance: NA; j_gene: TRBJ1-6; d_gene: NA; CDR3nt: TGTGCCAGCAGCTTAGGGCAGGATGGGTCACCCCTCCACTTT; CDR3aa: CASSLGQDGSPLHF
len: 14; v_gene: TRBV12-5; abundance: NA; j_gene: TRBJ1-2; d_gene: TRBD1; CDR3nt: TGTGCTAGTGGTTCCTACGGGACAGGGGATGGCTACACCTTC; CDR3aa: CASGSYGTGDGYTF
len: 15; v_gene: TRBV27; abundance: NA; j_gene: TRBJ1-5; d_gene: NA; CDR3nt: TGTGCCAGCAGTTTATCGAACCTGCTAAATCAGCCCCAGCATTTT; CDR3aa: CASSLSNLLNQPQHF
len: 15; v_gene: TRBV3-1/TRBV3-2; abundance: NA; j_gene: TRBJ2-1; d_gene: TRBD2; CDR3nt: TGTGCCAGCAGCCCGTGGACTAGCGGATACAATGAGCAGTTCTTC; CDR3aa: CASSPWTSGYNEQFF
len: 20; v_gene: TRBV1; abundance: NA; j_gene: TRBJ2-3; d_gene: NA; CDR3nt: NA; CDR3aa: CTSSQDPTVAGGSRGDTQYF
len: 12; v_gene: TRBV3-1/TRBV3-2; abundance: NA; j_gene: TRBJ1-1; d_gene: NA; CDR3nt: TGTGCCAGCAGCCAAGTGAACGGGGGGGCTTTCTTT; CDR3aa: CASSQVNGGAFF
len: 13; v_gene: TRBV5-6; abundance: NA; j_gene: TRBJ2-3; d_gene: NA; CDR3nt: TGTGCCAGCAGCTTTTCTAGCACAGATACGCAGTATTTT; CDR3aa: CASSFSSTDTQYF
len: 14; v_gene: TRBV2; abundance: few; j_gene: TRBJ1-5; d_gene: NA; CDR3nt: TGTGCCAGCAGTGAAGGTAGTGGCAATCAGCCCCAGCATTTT; CDR3aa: CASSEGSGNQPQHF
len: 15; v_gene: TRBV27; abundance: NA; j_gene: TRBJ2-3; d_gene: NA; CDR3nt: TGTGCCAGCAGTTTAGAGGGTTTGAGCACAGATACGCAGTATTTT; CDR3aa: CASSLEGLSTDTQYF
len: 16; v_gene: TRBV6-5; abundance: NA; j_gene: TRBJ2-5; d_gene: NA; CDR3nt: TGTGCCAGCAGTTACTCGGGTGCGGGGATCATTGAGACCCAGTACTTC; CDR3aa: CASSYSGAGIIETQYF
len: 11; v_gene: TRBV6-1; abundance: NA; j_gene: TRBJ2-1; d_gene: NA; CDR3nt: TGTGCCAGCAGTGAACTTCTTGAGCAGTTCTTC; CDR3aa: CASSELLEQFF
len: 12; v_gene: TRBV2; abundance: NA; j_gene: TRBJ2-1; d_gene: NA; CDR3nt: TGTGCCAGCAGTGACACGGGGGATGAGCAGTTCTTC; CDR3aa: CASSDTGDEQFF
len: 16; v_gene: TRBV5-1; abundance: NA; j_gene: TRBJ2-2; d_gene: TRBD1; CDR3nt: TGCGCCAGCAGCTTGGGACAGGGTCGGGACACCGGGGAGCTGTTTTTT; CDR3aa: CASSLGQGRDTGELFF
len: 14; v_gene: TRBV4-3; abundance: NA; j_gene: TRBJ2-7; d_gene: TRBD1; CDR3nt: TGCGCCAGCAGCCAAATGGACAGGGGGCTGGAGGGGAACTTC; CDR3aa: CASSQMDRGLEGNF
len: 13; v_gene: TRBV2; abundance: NA; j_gene: TRBJ1-3; d_gene: TRBD1; CDR3nt: TGTGCCAGCACGACAGGGCCTGGAAACACCATATATTTT; CDR3aa: CASTTGPGNTIYF
len: 15; v_gene: TRBV18; abundance: NA; j_gene: TRBJ2-1; d_gene: NA; CDR3nt: TGTGCCAGCTCACCACCGGCGAAGGGGATCAATGAGCAGTTCTTC; CDR3aa: CASSPPAKGINEQFF
len: 12; v_gene: TRBV12-3/TRBV12-4; abundance: NA; j_gene: TRBJ1-5; d_gene: NA; CDR3nt: TGTGCCAGCAGCAGATCTGGCCAGCCCCAGCATTTT; CDR3aa: CASSRSGQPQHF
len: 15; v_gene: TRBV15; abundance: NA; j_gene: TRBJ2-1; d_gene: TRBD2; CDR3nt: TGTGCCACCAGCAGAGAAGTAGCGGGGGGAAATGAGCAGTTCTTC; CDR3aa: CATSREVAGGNEQFF
len: 12; v_gene: TRBV30; abundance: NA; j_gene: TRBJ1-4; d_gene: NA; CDR3nt: TGTGCCTGGAGGGGAGGAGGTGAAAAACTGTTTTTT; CDR3aa: CAWRGGGEKLFF
len: 14; v_gene: TRBV30; abundance: NA; j_gene: TRBJ1-6; d_gene: NA; CDR3nt: TGTGCCTGGAGTGTTGCAGGTCAGAATTCACCCCTCCACTTT; CDR3aa: CAWSVAGQNSPLHF
len: 18; v_gene: TRBV5-1; abundance: NA; j_gene: TRBJ2-6; d_gene: TRBD1; CDR3nt: TGCGCCAGCAGCCAGGACAGGGGGATCGGTTCTGGGGCCAACGTCCTGACTTTC; CDR3aa: CASSQDRGIGSGANVLTF
len: 15; v_gene: TRBV19; abundance: NA; j_gene: TRBJ2-7; d_gene: NA; CDR3nt: TGTGCCAGTAAAGTCGGCCACAGCGGTAGCTACGAGCAGTACTTC; CDR3aa: CASKVGHSGSYEQYF
len: 14; v_gene: TRBV19; abundance: NA; j_gene: TRBJ2-3; d_gene: NA; CDR3nt: TGTGCCAGTAGATATTCTGGGCGCACAGATACGCAGTATTTT; CDR3aa: CASRYSGRTDTQYF
len: 15; v_gene: TRBV25-1; abundance: NA; j_gene: TRBJ1-6; d_gene: TRBD1; CDR3nt: TGTGCCAGCAGTGATCGGACAGGAGTCACATCACCCCTCCACTTT; CDR3aa: CASSDRTGVTSPLHF